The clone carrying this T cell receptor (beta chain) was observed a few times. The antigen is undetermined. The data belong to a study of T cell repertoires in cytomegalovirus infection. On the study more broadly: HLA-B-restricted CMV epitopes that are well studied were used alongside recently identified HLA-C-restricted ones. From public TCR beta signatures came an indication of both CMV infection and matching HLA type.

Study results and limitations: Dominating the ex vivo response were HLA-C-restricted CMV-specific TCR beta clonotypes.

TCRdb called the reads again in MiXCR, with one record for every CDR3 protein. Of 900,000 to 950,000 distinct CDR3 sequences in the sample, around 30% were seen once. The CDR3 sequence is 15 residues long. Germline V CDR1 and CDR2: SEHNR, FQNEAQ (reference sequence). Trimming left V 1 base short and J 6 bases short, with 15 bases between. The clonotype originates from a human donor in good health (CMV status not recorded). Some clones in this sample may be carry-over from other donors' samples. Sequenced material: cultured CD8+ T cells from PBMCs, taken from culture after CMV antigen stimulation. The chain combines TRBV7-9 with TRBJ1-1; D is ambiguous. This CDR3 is CASSLVDRGVPEAFF. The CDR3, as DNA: TGTGCCAGCAGCTTAGTGGATCGGGGAGTACCTGAAGCTTTCTTT.